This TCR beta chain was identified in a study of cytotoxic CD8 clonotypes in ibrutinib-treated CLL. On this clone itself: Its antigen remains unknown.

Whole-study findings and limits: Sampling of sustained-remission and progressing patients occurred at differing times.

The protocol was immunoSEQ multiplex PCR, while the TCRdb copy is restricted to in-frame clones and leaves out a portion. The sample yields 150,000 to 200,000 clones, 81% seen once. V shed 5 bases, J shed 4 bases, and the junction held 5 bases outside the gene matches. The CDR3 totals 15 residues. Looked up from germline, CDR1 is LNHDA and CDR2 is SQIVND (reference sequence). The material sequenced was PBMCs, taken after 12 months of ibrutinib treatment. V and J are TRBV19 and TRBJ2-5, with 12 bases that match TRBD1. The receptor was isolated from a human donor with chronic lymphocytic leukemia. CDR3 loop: CASSAGQGARETQYF. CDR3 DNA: TGTGCCAGTAGTGCGGGACAGGGGGCGCGAGAGACCCAGTACTTC.